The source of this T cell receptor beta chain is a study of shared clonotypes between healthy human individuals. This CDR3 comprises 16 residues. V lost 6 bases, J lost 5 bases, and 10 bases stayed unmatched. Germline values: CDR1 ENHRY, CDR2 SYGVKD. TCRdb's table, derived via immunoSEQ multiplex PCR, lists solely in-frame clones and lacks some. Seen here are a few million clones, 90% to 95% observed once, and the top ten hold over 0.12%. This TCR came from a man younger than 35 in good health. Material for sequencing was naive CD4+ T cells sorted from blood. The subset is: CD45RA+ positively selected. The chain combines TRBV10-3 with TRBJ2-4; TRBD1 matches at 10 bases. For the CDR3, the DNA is TGTGCCATCAGCCCGGACAGGGGGAGTACAGAAAACATTCAGTACTTC. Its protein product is CAISPDRGSTENIQYF.